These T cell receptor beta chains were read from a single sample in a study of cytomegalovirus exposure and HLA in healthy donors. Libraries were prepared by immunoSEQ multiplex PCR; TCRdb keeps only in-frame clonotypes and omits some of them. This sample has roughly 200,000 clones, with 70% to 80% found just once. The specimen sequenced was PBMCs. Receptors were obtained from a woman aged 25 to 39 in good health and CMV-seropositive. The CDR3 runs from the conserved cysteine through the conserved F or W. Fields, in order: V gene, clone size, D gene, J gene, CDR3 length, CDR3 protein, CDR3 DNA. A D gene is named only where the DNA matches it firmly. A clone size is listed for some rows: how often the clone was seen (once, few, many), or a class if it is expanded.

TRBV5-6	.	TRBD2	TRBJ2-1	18	CASSALPSGGGPYNEQFF	TGTGCCAGCAGCGCGCTCCCTAGCGGGGGGGGCCCCTACAATGAGCAGTTCTTC
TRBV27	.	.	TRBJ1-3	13	CASRDTSGNTIYF	TGTGCCAGCAGGGACACCTCTGGAAACACCATATATTTT
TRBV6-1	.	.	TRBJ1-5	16	CASSETFGTPNQPQHF	TGTGCCAGCAGTGAAACTTTTGGGACACCTAATCAGCCCCAGCATTTT
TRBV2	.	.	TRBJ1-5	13	CASSEGGDQPQHF	TGTGCCAGCAGTGAAGGCGGCGATCAGCCCCAGCATTTT
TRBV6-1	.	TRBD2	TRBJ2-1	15	CASSASGGSYNEQFF	TGTGCCAGCAGCGCAAGCGGGGGCTCCTACAATGAGCAGTTCTTC
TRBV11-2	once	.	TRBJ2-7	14	CASSLSTGSYEQYF	TGTGCCAGCAGCTTATCTACAGGGAGCTACGAGCAGTACTTC
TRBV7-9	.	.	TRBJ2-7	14	CASSPSGVVYEQYF	TGTGCCAGCAGTCCGTCAGGGGTGGTATACGAGCAGTACTTC
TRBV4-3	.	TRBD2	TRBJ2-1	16	CASSQGGLAVYNEQFF	TGCGCCAGCAGCCAAGGGGGACTAGCGGTATACAATGAGCAGTTCTTC
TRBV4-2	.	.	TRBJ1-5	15	CASSLKEEASQPQHF	TGTGCCAGCAGTCTTAAAGAAGAGGCCTCCCAGCCCCAGCATTTT
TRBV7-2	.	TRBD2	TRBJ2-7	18	CASSLAGDGTSGKYEQYF	TGTGCCAGCAGCTTAGCGGGGGACGGGACTAGCGGGAAGTACGAGCAGTACTTC
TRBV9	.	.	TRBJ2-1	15	CASSVGGAAYRGQFF	TGTGCCAGCAGCGTTGGGGGGGCGGCTTATCGAGGGCAGTTCTTC
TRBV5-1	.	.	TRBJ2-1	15	CASSLGAHPYNEQFF	TGCGCCAGCAGCTTGGGAGCGCACCCCTACAATGAGCAGTTCTTC